What follows are 26 T cell receptor beta chains derived from one specimen sequenced in a study of CD8+ T cells in alopecia areata. RNA extraction was followed by reverse transcription into cDNA, which acted as the sequencing template. Only in-frame clones appear in the TCRdb table, and some are missing; sequencing was by immunoSEQ multiplex PCR. Of about 180,000 clones in the sample, around half are singletons; the top ten hold 10% to 13%. As to treatment: oral pan-JAK inhibitor, 5-10 mg twice daily. Source: CD8+ T cells sorted from blood, taken at week 24, from a patient treated with tofacitinib. Receptor source: a human donor with alopecia areata.

The chain links TRBV29-1 to TRBJ2-7; unclear D gene. V lost 4 bases and J lost 2, with 15 bases in between. Per the germline V gene, CDR1 is SQVTM and CDR2 is ANQGSEA. The CDR3 consists of 14 residues. The CDR3: CSVAVPGKAYEQYF. In nucleotides, the CDR3 is TGCAGCGTTGCGGTGCCTGGGAAGGCCTACGAGCAGTACTTC.

The chain uses TRBV29-1 and TRBJ2-7, with D perhaps given as TRBD1 or TRBD2 (5 bases each). V lost 2 bases and J lost 3, with 11 bases in between. The CDR3 runs to 13 residues. Germline CDR1 and CDR2: SQVTM and ANQGSEA. The DNA for the CDR3 is TGCAGCGTTGAAAGGGACGGGAACTACGAGCAGTACTTC. Translation gives CSVERDGNYEQYF.

The rearrangement links TRBV29-1 to TRBJ1-2; D is possibly TRBD1 (5 bases). Per germline, CDR1 SQVTM and CDR2 ANQGSEA. The CDR3 covers 18 residues. Trimming removed 0 bases from V and 0 bases from J, with 20 bases in between. The CDR3 spells CSVEDRGHFTPTNYGYTF. The CDR3 DNA sequence: TGCAGCGTTGAAGATCGTGGACACTTTACCCCTACTAACTATGGCTACACCTTC.

The chain uses TRBV7-2 and TRBJ2-1, with 11 positions matching TRBD2. V was clipped by 4 bases and J by 9 bases; unmatched bases: 8. The CDR3 has 15 amino acids. In germline, CDR1 is SGHTA, CDR2 FQGNSA. The CDR3 bases are TGTGCCAGCAGCTACGGGACTAGCGGAGCGGTTGAGCAGTTCTTC. Translating it yields CASSYGTSGAVEQFF. The variable domain in full, with the rest retrieved from reference TRBV7-2 and TRBJ2-1, is GAGVSQSPSNKVTEKGKDVELRCDPISGHTALYWYRQSLGQGLEFLIYFQGNSAPDKSGLPSDRFSAERTGGSVSTLTIQRTQQEDSAVYLCASSYGTSGAVEQFFGPGTRLTVL.

The rearrangement links TRBV10-2 to TRBJ2-1; D gene ambiguous. Trimming stripped 5 bases from V and 4 bases from J, with 12 bases between. Germline CDR1 reads WSHSY; CDR2 reads SAAADI. This CDR3 is 14 amino acids long. The CDR3 reads CASSSSRAYNEQFF. In nucleotides, the CDR3 is TGCGCCAGCAGTAGTTCAAGAGCTTACAATGAGCAGTTCTTC.

In its sample, this clone was seen once. The chain recombines TRBV29-1 with TRBJ1-2, with TRBD1 as a possible D gene (6 bases). Trimming removed 0 bases at V and 2 bases at J, with 19 bases between. The CDR3 consists of 17 residues. From germline, CDR1 is SQVTM and CDR2 ANQGSEA. The CDR3: CSVEDRGRGFYNYGYTF. The CDR3, as DNA: TGCAGCGTTGAAGACAGGGGAAGAGGGTTTTACAACTATGGCTACACCTTC.

J is TRBJ2-1 and V is TRBV5-1, with D hard to call. The CDR3 runs 12 residues. CDR1 is SGHRS, CDR2 YFSETQ, per germline. V shed 7 bases and J shed 8 bases, with 13 bases lying between them. In DNA, the CDR3 is TGCGCCAGCCGCCCAAACACCCATGAGCAGTTCTTC. It is translated as CASRPNTHEQFF.

The chain carries TRBV13 and TRBJ1-5; D uncertain. V shed 0 bases and J shed 4 bases, with 4 bases lying between them. The germline CDR1 and CDR2 sequences are PRHDT and FYEKMQ (reference sequence). The CDR3 totals 13 residues. This CDR3 reads CASSLGLNQPQHF. CDR3 bases: TGTGCCAGCAGCTTAGGCCTGAATCAGCCCCAGCATTTT.

The V gene is TRBV30, the J gene TRBJ1-6; D is undetermined. Trimming cost V 8 bases and J 7 bases, with 15 bases left between them. Germline V gives CDR1 GTSNPN, CDR2 SVGIG (reference sequence). CDR3 length: 13 residues. The CDR3 DNA is TGTGCCACAGAGACCCTGGGGAATTCACCCCTCCACTTT. Amino acids: CATETLGNSPLHF.

This sequence joins TRBV30 and TRBJ1-2, with D tentatively TRBD1 (6 bases). V lost 0 bases and J lost 7, with 9 bases in between. This CDR3 region has 12 residues. Germline CDR1 and CDR2: GTSNPN and SVGIG (reference sequence). CDR3 region: CAWSVGGIGYTF. In DNA form, the CDR3 reads TGTGCCTGGAGTGTAGGGGGGATTGGCTACACCTTC.

This chain joins TRBV29-1 and TRBJ1-2; 7 bases align to TRBD1. The CDR3 is 12 amino acids. Germline V CDR1 and CDR2: SQVTM, ANQGSEA. After removal of 7 bases from V and 7 bases from J, the junction contained 9 bases not matched to a gene. In nucleotides, the CDR3 is TGCAGCGCCCGATCGCAGGGGGGTGGCTACACCTTC. Residues: CSARSQGGGYTF.

There are a few counts of this clone. The CDR3 spells CSGWTRGMRSTEAFF. The CDR3 bases are TGCAGCGGTTGGACCAGGGGAATGAGGAGTACTGAAGCTTTCTTT. V gene TRBV29-1 combines with J gene TRBJ1-1; weak D call: TRBD1 (6 bases). The CDR3 runs 15 residues. CDR1 and CDR2 (germline): SQVTM, ANQGSEA. V lost 7 bases and J lost 5, with 23 bases in between. Supplemented by reference TRBV29-1 and TRBJ1-1, the full variable domain reads SAVISQKPSRDICQRGTSLTIQCQVDSQVTMMFWYRQQPGQSLTLIATANQGSEATYESGFVIDKFPISRPNLTFSTLTVSNMSPEDSSIYLCSGWTRGMRSTEAFFGQGTRLTVV.

There are a few counts of this clone. This chain uses TRBV7-9 with TRBJ1-1, with TRBD1 as a possible D gene (5 bases). This CDR3 contains 12 residues. The V gene lost 5 bases and the J gene lost 8 bases, with 12 bases spanning the gap. Germline assignment: CDR1 SEHNR and CDR2 FQNEAQ (reference sequence). CDR3 DNA sequence: TGTGCCAGCAGCGAGGCGGGACCAGAAGCTTTCTTT. Translating it yields CASSEAGPEAFF. Drawing the rest from reference TRBV7-9 and TRBJ1-1, the complete variable domain is DTGVSQNPRHKITKRGQNVTFRCDPISEHNRLYWYRQTLGQGPEFLTYFQNEAQLEKSRLLSDRFSAERPKGSFSTLEIQRTEQGDSAMYLCASSEAGPEAFFGQGTRLTVV.

The table lists this clone with a few counts. The chain combines TRBV2 with TRBJ2-2, with TRBD1 matching 7 bases. Germline V lookup: CDR1 SNHLY, CDR2 FYNNEI. The CDR3 totals 14 residues. V lost 5 bases and J lost 6; bases outside the gene matches: 6. The CDR3 protein is CASSTTGDPGELFF. The CDR3 region has the DNA TGTGCCAGCAGTACCACAGGGGACCCCGGGGAGCTGTTTTTT.

The CDR3 region is CASSKARGALYNEQFF. CDR3 sequence (DNA): TGTGCCAGCAGCAAAGCGAGGGGGGCCCTTTACAATGAGCAGTTCTTC. The chain has TRBV21-1 and TRBJ2-1. TRBV21-1 corresponds to a pseudogene. The CDR3 spans 16 residues.

The chain couples TRBV7-3 to TRBJ2-7; 7 bases match TRBD2. Germline loops: CDR1 SGHTA, CDR2 FQGTGA. This CDR3 has 14 amino acids. V lost 1 base, J lost 1 base, and 1 base stayed unmatched. CDR3: CASSLSGGSYEQYF. Written as DNA, the CDR3 is TGTGCCAGCAGCTTAAGCGGGGGTTCCTACGAGCAGTACTTC.

Only a few counts were recorded for this clone. The rearrangement uses TRBV4-3 and TRBJ2-1; tentative D call: TRBD2 (6 bases). The V end was cut by 0 bases, the J end by 4 bases, with 19 bases between. The germline gives CDR1 LGHNA, CDR2 YSLEER. The CDR3 covers 18 residues. CDR3 DNA: TGCGCCAGCAGCCAAGATGGCCCTGGGGCGGCGGGATACAATGAGCAGTTCTTC. This sequence encodes CASSQDGPGAAGYNEQFF.

The chain carries TRBV30 and TRBJ2-1; no definite D call. V lost 0 bases to trimming and J lost 2 bases, with 5 bases between them. The CDR3 loop spans 13 amino acids. The germline CDR1 and CDR2 sequences are GTSNPN and SVGIG (reference sequence). CDR3 DNA sequence: TGTGCCTGGAGTGTTTTGCCCTACAATGAGCAGTTCTTC. Its protein product is CAWSVLPYNEQFF.

The V gene is TRBV13, the J gene TRBJ2-7; D gene ambiguous. The CDR3 extends over 11 amino acids. V shed 5 bases and J shed 3 bases, with 5 bases lying between them. The germline CDR1 and CDR2 sequences are PRHDT and FYEKMQ (reference sequence). CDR3 DNA sequence: TGTGCCAGCAGCAACAGCTACGAGCAGTACTTC. This gives the protein CASSNSYEQYF.

The chain has TRBV9 and TRBJ2-3; 8 positions match TRBD1. Germline-derived CDR1 and CDR2 are SGDLS and YYNGEE. The V and J ends lost 2 bases and 2 bases, in that order; junction bases with no gene match: 7. This CDR3 has 16 amino acids. Here the CDR3 reads CASSVLGDRNTDTQYF. DNA of the CDR3: TGTGCCAGCAGCGTCTTAGGGGACAGGAACACAGATACGCAGTATTTT.

This clone came up once. A read error is the likely source, as a far larger clone sits one nucleotide away. V and J are TRBV7-9 and TRBJ2-7; D is uncertain. V lost 4 bases and J 7 bases, leaving 11 bases between the germline ends. The V gene's germline CDR1 is SEHNR and CDR2 FQNEAQ (reference sequence). This CDR3 has 12 residues. The CDR3 DNA reads as TGTGCCAGCAGCTCGGAACTCAATGAGCAGTACTTC. Encoded protein: CASSSELNEQYF.

V and J are TRBV30 and TRBJ2-7; TRBD1 might be the D (6 bases). V was pared by 4 bases and J by 2 bases, with 15 bases between. CDR1 and CDR2 from the germline V gene are GTSNPN and SVGIG (reference sequence). The CDR3 runs to 14 residues. CDR3 in amino acids: CAWNQGPGTYEQYF. CDR3 nucleotides: TGTGCCTGGAATCAGGGGCCCGGGACCTACGAGCAGTACTTC.

This sequence joins TRBV7-2 and TRBJ1-5; tentatively, D is TRBD1 (5 bases). The CDR3 totals 13 residues. The germline V gene encodes CDR1 SGHTA and CDR2 FQGNSA. With 4 bases removed from V and 8 bases from J, the gap between germline ends came to 12 bases. The CDR3 DNA sequence: TGTGCCAGCAGCTGGGACTCGGAGGAGCCCCAGCATTTT. Its protein product is CASSWDSEEPQHF.

The chain couples TRBV7-9 to TRBJ1-4; D gene ambiguous. The germline V and J ends were trimmed by 4 bases and 11 bases, with 20 bases remaining between them. The CDR3 runs 15 residues. Germline loops: CDR1 SEHNR, CDR2 FQNEAQ (reference sequence). The CDR3 reads CASSSSDTERGKLFF. CDR3 DNA sequence: TGTGCCAGCAGCTCGAGTGACACGGAACGCGGGAAACTGTTTTTT.

The chain joins TRBV20-1 to TRBJ2-7, with D tentatively TRBD1 or TRBD2 (5 bases each). Looked up from germline, CDR1 is DFQATT and CDR2 is SNEGSKA (reference sequence). CDR3 size: 11 residues. Trimming removed 1 base at V and 6 bases at J, with 7 bases between. DNA for the CDR3: TGCAGTGCTAGAGGGGGACCCGAGCAGTACTTC. As protein: CSARGGPEQYF.

This clone was observed a handful of times. The gene calls are TRBV7-3 and TRBJ2-2; unclear D gene. The V and J ends lost 4 bases and 6 bases respectively, with 15 bases between them. Germline CDR1 and CDR2: SGHTA and FQGTGA. The CDR3 extends over 15 amino acids. The CDR3 DNA is TGTGCCAGCAGCTCGAGGACCTCTCAAGCCGGGGAGCTGTTTTTT. Translated, it gives CASSSRTSQAGELFF.